The 21 T cell receptor beta chains reported below all come from one sample, sequenced in a study of T cell repertoires in cytomegalovirus infection. TCRdb called the reads again in MiXCR, with one record for every CDR3 protein. Found here are 480,000 or so distinct CDR3 sequences, about 11% of them singletons; the top ten hold roughly 10%. Specimen: PBMCs. Receptors originate from a human donor in good health (CMV status not recorded). Some clones in this sample may be carry-over from other donors' samples.

This chain joins TRBV20-1 and TRBJ2-7; 8 bases map to TRBD2. CDR3 length: 14 amino acids. V was pared by 1 base and J by 4 bases, with 6 bases of the junction left unmatched. The germline gives CDR1 DFQATT, CDR2 SNEGSKA (reference sequence). The DNA of the CDR3 is TGCAGTGCTAGAGGAACGGGAGGGAAATACGAGCAGTACTTC. Residues: CSARGTGGKYEQYF.

The chain couples TRBV11-2 to TRBJ1-1; a possible D gene is TRBD1 (6 bases). This CDR3 is 15 amino acids long. Looked up from germline, CDR1 is SGHAT and CDR2 is FQNNGV. V was cut by 3 bases and J by 3 bases, with 14 bases left in between. This CDR3 is CASSFYSQGYTEAFF. The CDR3 region has the DNA TGTGCCAGCAGCTTTTATTCGCAGGGGTACACTGAAGCTTTCTTT. Variable domain in full (rest from reference TRBV11-2 and TRBJ1-1): EAGVAQSPRYKIIEKRQSVAFWCNPISGHATLYWYQQILGQGPKLLIQFQNNGVVDDSQLPKDRFSAERLKGVDSTLKIQPAKLEDSAVYLCASSFYSQGYTEAFFGQGTRLTVV.

This clonotype showed up many times. The rearrangement joins TRBV5-4 to TRBJ2-1; TRBD2 matches 11 bases. There are 16 residues in the CDR3. Trimming cost V 4 bases and J 9 bases; bases outside gene matches: 12. CDR1 is SGHNT, CDR2 YYREEE, per germline (reference sequence). CDR3 in amino acids: CASSPEVAGGLGEQFF. In nucleotides, the CDR3 is TGTGCCAGCAGCCCCGAGGTAGCGGGAGGGTTAGGTGAGCAGTTCTTC. The full variable domain, in which reference TRBV5-4 and TRBJ2-1 provide the parts outside the CDR3, is ETGVTQSPTHLIKTRGQQVTLRCSSQSGHNTVSWYQQALGQGPQFIFQYYREEENGRGNFPPRFSGLQFPNYSSELNVNALELDDSALYLCASSPEVAGGLGEQFFGPGTRLTVL.

The rearrangement uses TRBV5-1 and TRBJ1-1; 12 nucleotides line up with TRBD1. The CDR3 consists of 17 residues. Germline lookup yields CDR1 SGHRS and CDR2 YFSETQ. Unmatched junction bases numbered 9, after V lost 2 bases and J lost 4 bases. The CDR3 coding sequence is TGCGCCAGCAGCTTCGCGGGACAGGGGGCGCGGGGCACTGAAGCTTTCTTT. Translating gives CASSFAGQGARGTEAFF.

This clonotype has a handful of counts. The chain carries TRBV9 and TRBJ1-2, with a weak D call TRBD1 (6 bases). The germline V gene encodes CDR1 SGDLS and CDR2 YYNGEE. The CDR3 contains 16 residues. V was shortened by 3 bases and J by 4 bases, with 19 bases between the two germline ends. DNA of the CDR3: TGTGCCAGCAGCGATGGAGACAGGCATGACCCCTATGGCTACACCTTC. This codes for CASSDGDRHDPYGYTF.

The sample holds many counts of this clonotype. The chain carries TRBV12-3 or TRBV12-4 and TRBJ1-3; unclear D gene. V was shortened by 0 bases and J by 4 bases, with 4 bases between the two germline ends. There are 13 residues in the CDR3. The CDR3 sequence is CASSLAQGNTIYF. CDR3 coding DNA: TGTGCCAGCAGTTTAGCCCAAGGAAACACCATATATTTT.

Ten or more counts support this clonotype. V gene TRBV3-1 combines with J gene TRBJ1-2; D is possibly TRBD1 (5 bases). Germline-derived CDR1 and CDR2 are LGHDT and YNNKEL (reference sequence). V was cut by 0 bases and J by 10 bases, with 9 bases left in between. The CDR3 contains 12 residues. For the CDR3, the DNA is TGTGCCAGCAGCCAAGACCCGGGACTCTACACCTTC. Translating gives CASSQDPGLYTF.

In this sample, this clonotype turned up many times. This chain connects TRBV7-2 to TRBJ2-5, with D tentatively TRBD1 or TRBD2 (5 bases each). The CDR3 spans 15 residues. V lost 5 bases and J 4 bases, leaving 17 bases between the germline ends. Germline assignment: CDR1 SGHTA and CDR2 FQGNSA. The CDR3 sequence: CASSPRTRDGETQYF. DNA for the CDR3: TGTGCCAGCAGCCCACGAACCCGGGACGGAGAGACCCAGTACTTC.

The chain recombines TRBV10-2 with TRBJ1-2; D remains unclear. The V end was cut by 2 bases, the J end by 8 bases, with 12 bases between. The CDR3 loop spans 13 amino acids. Germline CDR1 WSHSY, CDR2 SAAADI. CDR3 DNA sequence: TGCGCCAGCAGTGAGGACCTCGCGAGCGGCTACACCTTC. The encoded protein is CASSEDLASGYTF.

This clonotype has a count of ten or more. The gene calls are TRBV7-2 and TRBJ2-7, with 12 bases that match TRBD2. V was clipped by 4 bases and J by 1 base; unmatched bases: 5. The CDR3 sequence is 16 residues long. Germline V gives CDR1 SGHTA, CDR2 FQGNSA. The CDR3 DNA reads as TGTGCCAGCAGCTCTACGACTAGCGGGGGTTCCTACGAGCAGTACTTC. This codes for CASSSTTSGGSYEQYF.

The chain has TRBV2 and TRBJ1-4; D ambiguous. This CDR3 has 14 amino acids. The germline gives CDR1 SNHLY, CDR2 FYNNEI. Trimming left V 1 base short and J 5 bases short, with 8 bases between. The CDR3 region has the DNA TGTGCCAGCAGTGAAGGGCCGGGGAATGAAAAACTGTTTTTT. Translation gives CASSEGPGNEKLFF.

The table lists this clonotype with a few counts. This chain uses TRBV30 with TRBJ1-2, with D possibly being TRBD1 (5 bases). CDR3 length equals 13 residues. Germline values: CDR1 GTSNPN, CDR2 SVGIG (reference sequence). V was pared by 4 bases and J by 10 bases, with 19 bases between. The CDR3 is CAWIPPPRGVYTF. In DNA form, the CDR3 reads TGTGCCTGGATCCCCCCCCCGAGGGGTGTCTACACCTTC.

The sample holds many counts of this clonotype. The genes are TRBV19 and TRBJ1-1; maybe TRBD1 (5 bases). V was trimmed by 3 bases and J by 6 bases, leaving 14 bases between them. Germline V gene data show CDR1 as LNHDA and CDR2 as SQIVND (reference sequence). The CDR3 contains 14 residues. CDR3 region: CASSIQTQTAEAFF. In nucleotides, the CDR3 is TGTGCCAGTAGTATCCAAACCCAGACAGCTGAAGCTTTCTTT.

This clonotype came up many times. This chain joins TRBV7-3 and TRBJ1-5, with D unresolved. This CDR3 is built from 13 residues. Per the germline V gene, CDR1 is SGHTA and CDR2 is FQGTGA. The V gene lost 5 bases and the J gene lost 7 bases, with 12 bases spanning the gap. The CDR3 loop is CASSPTVGQPQHF. CDR3 DNA sequence: TGTGCCAGCAGCCCCACGGTGGGGCAGCCCCAGCATTTT.

Of note for this clonotype: A read error may be the cause here, since a much bigger clone is one base away. The genes are TRBV7-6 and TRBJ1-1; tentatively, D is TRBD1 (5 bases). The germline CDR1 and CDR2 sequences are SGHVS and FNYEAQ. The CDR3 is 12 amino acids. The CDR3: CASSYSGTEASF. The CDR3, as DNA: TGTGCCAGCAGCTACTCGGGGACTGAAGCTTCCTTT.

This clonotype was observed at least ten times. CDR3 residues: CASGGGGRDNEQFF. CDR3 in DNA: TGTGCCAGCGGCGGGGGAGGCAGGGATAATGAGCAGTTCTTC. The chain is built from TRBV4-2 and TRBJ2-1, with 7 positions matching TRBD2. Germline V gives CDR1 LGHNA, CDR2 YNFKEQ. CDR3 length equals 14 residues. V shed 8 bases, J shed 7 bases, and the junction held 11 bases outside the gene matches.

The table lists this clonotype with a few counts. The chain joins TRBV7-6 to TRBJ2-3, with 10 positions matching TRBD2. The CDR3 has 16 amino acids. The trim removed 5 bases at V and 1 base at J, leaving 6 bases unmatched. Germline CDR1 reads SGHVS; CDR2 reads FNYEAQ. The CDR3 region has the DNA TGTGCCAGCAGCGTAATAGCGGGAGGCCGCACAGATACGCAGTATTTT. It translates to CASSVIAGGRTDTQYF. The full variable domain, rest sourced from reference TRBV7-6 and TRBJ2-3, is GAGVSQSPRYKVTKRGQDVALRCDPISGHVSLYWYRQALGQGPEFLTYFNYEAQQDKSGLPNDRFSAERPEGSISTLTIQRTEQRDSAMYRCASSVIAGGRTDTQYFGPGTRLTVL.

The rearrangement joins TRBV19 to TRBJ1-5, with D tentatively TRBD1 (5 bases). Trimming cost V 7 bases and J 2 bases, with 15 bases left between them. CDR3 size: 15 residues. The germline V gene encodes CDR1 LNHDA and CDR2 SQIVND (reference sequence). Here the CDR3 reads CASKAQGWGNQPQHF. CDR3 DNA: TGTGCCAGTAAGGCCCAGGGTTGGGGCAATCAGCCCCAGCATTTT.

CDR3 region: CSVPGQTNEKLFF. The CDR3 coding sequence is TGCAGCGTTCCGGGACAGACTAATGAAAAACTGTTTTTT. V and J are TRBV29-1 and TRBJ1-4; 7 bases line up with TRBD1. V was clipped by 5 bases and J by 2 bases; unmatched bases: 2. The CDR3 covers 13 residues. Germline CDR1 SQVTM, CDR2 ANQGSEA.

As concerns this clonotype: This may be a read error: a much more frequent sequence differs by one nucleotide. The chain has TRBV20-1 and TRBJ1-5; 10 positions agree with TRBD1. The CDR3 runs 17 residues. Germline values: CDR1 DFQATT, CDR2 SNEGSKA (reference sequence). The CDR3 protein is CSARDGTGTGAGQPQRF. The CDR3 DNA reads TGCAGTGCTAGAGATGGAACGGGGACAGGGGCGGGTCAGCCCCAGCGTTTT.

This clonotype was seen a handful of times. The V call is TRBV3-1, the J call TRBJ1-6, with a tentative D call TRBD1 (5 bases). Trimming removed 6 bases from V and 5 bases from J, with 14 bases in between. CDR3 size: 15 residues. CDR1 LGHDT and CDR2 YNNKEL come from the germline V gene (reference sequence). CDR3 coding DNA: TGTGCCAGCAGTCCGGTCATAGGGGATAATTCACCCCTCCACTTT. The encoded protein is CASSPVIGDNSPLHF.